This entry is about one T cell receptor beta chain. Antigen: not known. These data come from a study of cytomegalovirus exposure and HLA in healthy donors. The CDR3 is made up of 16 amino acids. Germline V gene sequence: CDR1 MGHRA, CDR2 YSYEKL. Germline trimming cut 0 bases from V and 2 bases from J; bases unmatched to any gene: 7. PCR involved 60 Vbeta and 13 Jbeta primers. Clones were read by immunoSEQ multiplex PCR, and TCRdb kept only the in-frame ones, dropping some. The sample carries about 120,000 clones, approximately 79% recorded once. Study-wide results and caveats: Most likely, a cluster of highly shared sequence variants arose as a sequencing artifact. Some V segments, including TRBV6-2 and TRBV6-3, were excluded as indistinguishable. There were reportedly fewer N-insertions in an Asian-associated ancestry cluster than the approximately 670-donor mean, in a later analysis.

The receptor comes from a man aged 50-60 years in good health and CMV-seropositive. V and J are TRBV4-1 and TRBJ2-7; TRBD1 matches at 7 bases. The sample was PBMCs. The CDR3 spells CASSQDSTGVTYEQYF. The CDR3 nucleotides read TGCGCCAGCAGCCAAGATAGCACAGGGGTGACCTACGAGCAGTACTTC.